Included here is one T cell receptor (beta chain) sequence, with context. Assay: immunoSEQ multiplex PCR; the TCRdb copy retains only in-frame clones and omits some. The sample lists 70,000 to 75,000 clones; 85% to 95% were seen once. The sample is drawn from a study of cytomegalovirus exposure and HLA in healthy donors. The overall study: The same platform as the approximately 700 first-cohort repertoires was used for the roughly 130 validation repertoires, a later analysis reported.

J was trimmed by 1 base and V by 1 base; bases with no gene match: 4. Germline values: CDR1 SGHDT, CDR2 YYEEEE. The CDR3 loop spans 15 amino acids. Sample: PBMCs. The source of this sequence is a woman aged 18-35 years in good health and CMV-seropositive. The gene calls are TRBV5-6 and TRBJ2-7; 8 bases align to TRBD1. Here the CDR3 DNA reads TGTGCCAGCAGCTTGACAGGGGGTCGATCCTACGAGCAGTACTTC. It encodes CASSLTGGRSYEQYF.